The 11 T cell receptor beta chains listed next were all sequenced from one sample in a study of blood T cell repertoires in COVID-19. Only in-frame clones appear in the TCRdb table, and some are missing; sequencing was by immunoSEQ multiplex PCR. Of around 100,000 clones listed, approximately 92% are singletons. Sequencing was done on a sample of peripheral blood. The receptors derive from an elderly woman with acute or convalescent COVID-19.

The chain links TRBV7-2 to TRBJ1-1, with D possibly matching TRBD1 (5 bases). Germline lookup yields CDR1 SGHTA and CDR2 FQGNSA. CDR3 length: 14 residues. Trimming took off 5 bases at V and 3 bases at J, with 13 bases between the two ends. The CDR3 bases are TGTGCCAGCAGCCCCCCATGGGGGGACACTGAAGCTTTCTTT. Translation: CASSPPWGDTEAFF.

This chain joins TRBV6-5 and TRBJ1-4, with unresolved D. V was clipped by 6 bases and J by 3 bases, with 11 bases between them. The germline CDR1 and CDR2 sequences are MNHEY and SVGAGI. The CDR3 sequence is 14 residues long. Here the CDR3 reads CASRPRGSNEKLFF. The CDR3 bases are TGTGCCAGCAGACCAAGAGGGTCTAATGAAAAACTGTTTTTT.

This rearrangement joins TRBV30 to TRBJ1-6, with 7 bases that match TRBD1. V shed 4 bases and J 7 bases; nucleotides not matched to a gene: 10. The germline V gene has CDR1 GTSNPN and CDR2 SVGIG (reference sequence). The CDR3 loop spans 15 amino acids. The CDR3 sequence: CAWIGFGQENSPLHF. DNA of the CDR3: TGTGCCTGGATTGGTTTCGGACAGGAAAATTCACCCCTCCACTTT.

The V call is TRBV10-3, the J call TRBJ1-2; TRBD1 agrees at 9 bases. The germline V gene encodes CDR1 ENHRY and CDR2 SYGVKD. The CDR3 consists of 14 residues. J was trimmed by 6 bases and V by 6 bases; bases with no gene match: 8. The CDR3: CAISLQGAIDGYTF. The DNA of the CDR3 is TGTGCCATCAGCTTACAGGGGGCAATAGATGGCTACACCTTC.

The genes are TRBV10-3 and TRBJ1-2; perhaps TRBD1 as D (6 bases). The V end lost 2 bases, the J end lost 4 bases, and 23 bases lay between the germline ends. Germline CDR1 ENHRY, CDR2 SYGVKD. The CDR3 runs to 18 residues. The DNA of the CDR3 is TGTGCCATCAGTGAGATTAGAGGAGCTCAGGGGAAGGTCTATGGCTACACCTTC. It is translated as CAISEIRGAQGKVYGYTF.

V and J are TRBV2 and TRBJ1-1, with D unresolved. The CDR3 consists of 11 residues. V was cut by 9 bases and J by 4 bases, with 9 bases left in between. Germline V lookup: CDR1 SNHLY, CDR2 FYNNEI. The CDR3 region is CARGVGTEAFF. The CDR3 DNA reads as TGTGCCAGGGGAGTCGGCACTGAAGCTTTCTTT.

The CDR3 nucleotides read TGTGCCAGCAGCCCTCGGGACAGATACAATGAGCAGTTCTTC. This gives the protein CASSPRDRYNEQFF. The rearrangement joins TRBV3-1 (or the pseudogene TRBV3-2) to TRBJ2-1; 7 nucleotides line up with TRBD1. CDR3 length: 14 residues. The J segment lost 4 bases and the V segment lost 4 bases, leaving 4 bases of the junction unmatched. Germline CDR1 and CDR2: LGHDT and YNNKEL (reference sequence).

This chain uses TRBV5-6 with TRBJ2-3, with D maybe TRBD1 (5 bases). Between the trimmed V and J ends, which lost 0 bases and 2 bases, there was a span of 10 bases. There are 15 residues in the CDR3. The V gene's germline CDR1 is SGHDT and CDR2 YYEEEE. Here the CDR3 DNA reads TGTGCCAGCAGCTTGGCGACAGCAGCCACAGATACGCAGTATTTT. Its translation: CASSLATAATDTQYF.

V gene TRBV4-1 combines with J gene TRBJ2-7; possibly TRBD1 for D (6 bases). Germline-derived CDR1 and CDR2 are MGHRA and YSYEKL. This CDR3 has 16 residues. V gave up 1 base and J gave up 2 bases, with 15 bases separating them. The CDR3 nucleotides read TGCGCCAGCAGCCAAGGGGAGACAGGCCTACCCTACGAGCAGTACTTC. This codes for CASSQGETGLPYEQYF.

The chain recombines TRBV9 with TRBJ2-7, with a tentative D call TRBD1 (6 bases). Germline CDR1 and CDR2: SGDLS and YYNGEE. V shed 4 bases and J shed 1 base, with 12 bases lying between them. The CDR3 runs 14 residues. The DNA of the CDR3 is TGTGCCAGCAGCTCTCTGGGGGCTTCCTACGAGCAGTACTTC. Translated, it gives CASSSLGASYEQYF. The entire variable domain, with the rest obtained from reference TRBV9 and TRBJ2-7, is as follows: DSGVTQTPKHLITATGQRVTLRCSPRSGDLSVYWYQQSLDQGLQFLIQYYNGEERAKGNILERFSAQQFPDLHSELNLSSLELGDSALYFCASSSLGASYEQYFGPGTRLTVT.

The V and J genes are TRBV19 and TRBJ1-1; a possible D gene is TRBD1 (5 bases). This CDR3 is built from 13 residues. V dropped 7 bases and J dropped 3 bases, with 12 bases sitting between them. The germline V gene has CDR1 LNHDA and CDR2 SQIVND (reference sequence). The CDR3 region has the DNA TGTGCCAGTAATGGGGGGGGTTACACTGAAGCTTTCTTT. Amino acid sequence: CASNGGGYTEAFF.